The entry below describes one T cell receptor beta chain. Assay used: immunoSEQ multiplex PCR; TCRdb lists only in-frame clones, some missing. The sample has about 600,000 clones, nearly 98% seen once. This entry is derived from a study of shared clonotypes between healthy human individuals. V shed 2 bases and J 0 bases; nucleotides not matched to a gene: 5. The germline V gene encodes CDR1 SQVTM and CDR2 ANQGSEA. This CDR3 region has 15 residues. Terminally differentiated effector memory CD45RA+ cells were excluded from the naive CD8 cells, which were CD45RO-negative and positively selected for CCR7.

The chain uses TRBV29-1 and TRBJ2-3, with TRBD2 matching over 7 bases. The sequence came from a young man in good health. Sequencing used naive CD8+ T cells sorted from blood. The CDR3 here is CSVEYVTSSTDTQYF. The CDR3 DNA is TGCAGCGTTGAATATGTGACTAGCAGCACAGATACGCAGTATTTT.